The 23 T cell receptor beta chains listed next were all sequenced from one sample in a study of blood T cell repertoires in COVID-19. Assay used: immunoSEQ multiplex PCR; TCRdb lists only in-frame clones, some missing. The data hold hundreds of thousands of clones, with roughly 84% observed a single time. Sequenced sample: PBMCs or T cells enriched from blood (not recorded which). These receptors came from a woman in her twenties or thirties who had recovered from COVID-19.

V gene TRBV6-1 combines with J gene TRBJ1-5, with D unresolved. Germline V gives CDR1 MNHNS, CDR2 SASEGT. V was clipped by 2 bases and J by 5 bases, with 7 bases between them. This CDR3 is built from 13 residues. The CDR3 spells CASSEREDQPQHF. The CDR3 bases are TGTGCCAGCAGTGAAAGAGAGGATCAGCCCCAGCATTTT.

The chain couples TRBV24-1 to TRBJ2-3; 8 bases are a match to TRBD2. J was trimmed by 0 bases and V by 0 bases; bases with no gene match: 4. The CDR3 spans 17 residues. Germline values: CDR1 KGHDR, CDR2 SFDVKD. The CDR3 loop is CATSDLLGGVSTDTQYF. In DNA, the CDR3 is TGTGCCACCAGTGATTTGCTCGGGGGGGTGAGCACAGATACGCAGTATTTT.

In this sample, this clone turned up once. This chain uses TRBV11-3 with TRBJ2-3; 10 bases line up with TRBD2. CDR1 and CDR2 from the germline V gene are SGHNT and YENEEA. The V and J ends lost 5 bases and 4 bases, in that order; junction bases with no gene match: 3. The length of the CDR3 is 14 residues. CDR3 amino acids: CASSPAGGADTQYF. In DNA form, the CDR3 reads TGTGCCAGCAGCCCAGCGGGGGGGGCAGATACGCAGTATTTT. The whole variable domain, remainder taken from reference TRBV11-3 and TRBJ2-3, is EAGVVQSPRYKIIEKKQPVAFWCNPISGHNTLYWYLQNLGQGPELLIRYENEEAVDDSQLPKDRFSAERLKGVDSTLKIQPAELGDSAVYLCASSPAGGADTQYFGPGTRLTVL.

The chain links TRBV11-2 to TRBJ1-3, with D tentatively TRBD1 (5 bases). V was pared by 5 bases and J by 0 bases, with 17 bases between. This CDR3 contains 17 residues. Germline V gene sequence: CDR1 SGHAT, CDR2 FQNNGV. Here the CDR3 reads CASSPRDSFVSGNTIYF. The CDR3 region has the DNA TGTGCCAGCAGCCCCCGGGACTCCTTTGTCTCTGGAAACACCATATATTTT.

A few counts support this clone. This chain uses TRBV7-9 with TRBJ2-4; no clear D gene. In germline, CDR1 is SEHNR, CDR2 FQNEAQ (reference sequence). There are 16 residues in the CDR3. V was clipped by 5 bases and J by 4 bases, with 18 bases between them. The CDR3 DNA is TGTGCCAGCAGCCCACAACGGCGACACTTAAAAAACATTCAGTACTTC. Translating gives CASSPQRRHLKNIQYF.

This chain joins TRBV4-1 and TRBJ2-1; 8 bases agree with TRBD2. CDR3 length: 13 residues. Germline loops: CDR1 MGHRA, CDR2 YSYEKL. V lost 4 bases, J lost 7 bases, and 3 bases stayed unmatched. CDR3 residues: CASSLGLENEQFF. CDR3 coding DNA: TGCGCCAGCAGCCTGGGACTAGAGAATGAGCAGTTCTTC.

As for this clone: Relative to the germline gene, one junction end is altered; a read error may explain this. The chain links TRBV2 to TRBJ2-7, with D possibly being TRBD1 (6 bases). CDR3 length: 13 residues. Germline loops: CDR1 SNHLY, CDR2 FYNNEI. In DNA, the CDR3 is TGTGCCAGCGCACAGGGCCCCTCCGACGAGCAGTACTTC. It translates to CASAQGPSDEQYF.

In regard to this clone: Other nucleotide sequences in the sample specify the same CDR3. The rearrangement joins TRBV27 to TRBJ2-7, with D uncertain. V was cut by 6 bases and J by 0 bases, with 9 bases left in between. CDR3 length equals 13 residues. The germline V gene encodes CDR1 MNHEY and CDR2 SMNVEV (reference sequence). Here the CDR3 DNA reads TGTGCCAGCAGCCTCACAAGCTCCTACGAGCAGTACTTC. Translated, it gives CASSLTSSYEQYF.

The J gene is TRBJ2-5, the V gene TRBV3-1 (or the pseudogene TRBV3-2); TRBD2 matches at 11 bases. The CDR3 consists of 17 residues. V lost 7 bases, J lost 3 bases, and 13 bases stayed unmatched. The germline V gene has CDR1 LGHDT and CDR2 YNNKEL (reference sequence). Written as DNA, the CDR3 is TGTGCCAGCACCCTACACCTAGCGGGGGGTTCGGAAGAGACCCAGTACTTC. Its protein product is CASTLHLAGGSEETQYF.

The CDR3 here is CASSLWGGSYEQYF. CDR3 nucleotide sequence: TGTGCCAGCAGCTTGTGGGGGGGGTCCTACGAGCAGTACTTC. The chain links TRBV5-4 to TRBJ2-7; 7 bases agree with TRBD2. CDR3 length: 14 residues. The germline V gene has CDR1 SGHNT and CDR2 YYREEE (reference sequence). V was clipped by 1 base and J by 1 base; unmatched bases: 2.

Within the sample, this clone is medium-sized (0.01 to 0.1%). The rearrangement joins TRBV9 to TRBJ2-2; perhaps TRBD1 as D (6 bases). Trimming left V 0 bases short and J 8 bases short, with 11 bases between. Germline V gene data show CDR1 as SGDLS and CDR2 as YYNGEE. The CDR3 loop spans 14 amino acids. CDR3 region: CASSVGGGVGELFF. In DNA, the CDR3 is TGTGCCAGCAGCGTAGGAGGGGGAGTTGGGGAGCTGTTTTTT.

The chain recombines TRBV6-1 with TRBJ1-6; 8 positions match TRBD1. The CDR3 covers 14 residues. Germline-derived CDR1 and CDR2 are MNHNS and SASEGT. J lost 8 bases, V lost 3 bases, and 3 bases had no gene match. DNA of the CDR3: TGTGCCAGCAGTGACAGACAGGGGTATTCACCCCTCCACTTT. This sequence encodes CASSDRQGYSPLHF.

V and J are TRBV19 and TRBJ1-2; 7 bases are shared with TRBD1. Losses at the gene ends were 4 bases for V and 0 bases for J; bases not matched to a gene: 8. Germline CDR1 and CDR2: LNHDA and SQIVND (reference sequence). CDR3 length equals 16 residues. CDR3 residues: CASSKTFGTANYGYTF. As DNA, the CDR3 is TGTGCCAGTAGTAAGACCTTTGGGACAGCTAACTATGGCTACACCTTC.

The V gene is TRBV5-1, the J gene TRBJ2-2; a possible D gene is TRBD2 (6 bases). V dropped 0 bases and J dropped 6 bases, with 15 bases sitting between them. The CDR3 is 16 amino acids. Germline V gene lookup returns CDR1 SGHRS and CDR2 YFSETQ. CDR3 protein: CASSLAGGSGAGELFF. CDR3 nucleotides: TGCGCCAGCAGCTTGGCCGGGGGTTCCGGGGCCGGGGAGCTGTTTTTT. Supplemented by reference TRBV5-1 and TRBJ2-2, the full variable domain reads KAGVTQTPRYLIKTRGQQVTLSCSPISGHRSVSWYQQTPGQGLQFLFEYFSETQRNKGNFPGRFSGRQFSNSRSEMNVSTLELGDSALYLCASSLAGGSGAGELFFGEGSRLTVL.

This rearrangement joins TRBV19 to TRBJ1-3; D perhaps matches TRBD1 (6 bases). V lost 3 bases and J 0 bases, leaving 15 bases between the germline ends. The CDR3 runs 17 residues. Germline V gene data show CDR1 as LNHDA and CDR2 as SQIVND (reference sequence). CDR3: CASSIRSAGASGNTIYF. The CDR3 DNA reads as TGTGCCAGTAGTATTCGATCTGCGGGGGCCTCTGGAAACACCATATATTTT.

This clone was seen a few times. The V and J genes are TRBV28 and TRBJ1-5; 7 positions agree with TRBD1. The J segment lost 3 bases and the V segment lost 3 bases, leaving 14 bases of the junction unmatched. This CDR3 comprises 18 residues. The germline V gene encodes CDR1 MDHEN and CDR2 SYDVKM. CDR3 bases: TGTGCCAGCAGTTTTTTGGCAAATCGACAGGGCCACAATCAGCCCCAGCATTTT. This gives the protein CASSFLANRQGHNQPQHF.

This clone has just a few counts. This rearrangement joins TRBV28 to TRBJ1-4, with D possibly being TRBD1 (6 bases). The V gene's germline CDR1 is MDHEN and CDR2 SYDVKM. This CDR3 has 16 residues. V lost 3 bases and J 7 bases, leaving 18 bases between the germline ends. CDR3 in amino acids: CASSFPSGVVGEKLFF. Written as DNA, the CDR3 is TGTGCCAGCAGTTTCCCCTCAGGGGTAGTTGGTGAAAAACTGTTTTTT.

This chain links TRBV18 with TRBJ1-3; D is possibly TRBD1 (5 bases). V was trimmed by 5 bases and J by 0 bases, leaving 8 bases between them. Germline assignment: CDR1 KGHSH and CDR2 LQKENI. The CDR3 length is 14 residues. The CDR3 reads CASSYDSSGNTIYF. The CDR3 region has the DNA TGTGCCAGCTCATACGACAGCTCTGGAAACACCATATATTTT.

The chain carries TRBV12-2 and TRBJ2-7; TRBD2, the table's D call, lacks a check against the DNA. TRBV12-2 constitutes a pseudogene. The CDR3 extends over 15 amino acids. CDR3 DNA: TGTGCAAGTCGCTTGAGCGGGACTGATTCCTACGAGCAGTACTTC. Protein product: CASRLSGTDSYEQYF.

This clone was detected many times. The J gene is TRBJ2-7, the V gene TRBV3-1 (or the pseudogene TRBV3-2); D is possibly TRBD1 (5 bases). Germline loops: CDR1 LGHDT, CDR2 YNNKEL (reference sequence). Trimming shortened V by 1 base and J by 4 bases, and 14 bases separated the two germline ends. The length of the CDR3 is 15 residues. For the CDR3, the DNA is TGTGCCAGCAGCCAAGTTGATCGGCAGGGATACGAGCAGTACTTC. Translated, it gives CASSQVDRQGYEQYF.

The chain links TRBV28 to TRBJ2-7; D gene uncertain. CDR1 and CDR2 (germline): MDHEN, SYDVKM. V gave up 6 bases and J gave up 4 bases, with 13 bases separating them. CDR3 length: 13 residues. The CDR3 region has the DNA TGTGCCAGCAGCACAAATCCGGGTTACGAGCAGTACTTC. Protein product: CASSTNPGYEQYF.

The chain's CDR3 is CASRAFSGGAGLAKNIQYF. Written as DNA, the CDR3 is TGTGCCAGTAGAGCATTCTCGGGGGGCGCCGGGCTAGCCAAAAACATTCAGTACTTC. The rearrangement links TRBV19 to TRBJ2-4, with D perhaps TRBD2 (7 bases). The CDR3 is 19 amino acids. Germline V gene sequence: CDR1 LNHDA, CDR2 SQIVND (reference sequence). V shed 6 bases and J shed 0 bases, with 24 bases lying between them.

The chain carries TRBV15 and TRBJ1-6; D might be TRBD1 (6 bases). The V gene lost 3 bases and the J gene lost 7 bases, with 16 bases spanning the gap. CDR3 length: 16 amino acids. Per germline, CDR1 LNHNV and CDR2 YYDKDF (reference sequence). CDR3 sequence: CATSSTGLRPNSPLHF. The CDR3 DNA reads TGTGCCACCAGCAGTACAGGGCTTCGTCCCAATTCACCCCTCCACTTT.